This T cell receptor (beta chain) was recovered during a study of identical twins. Comment on this clonotype: The antigen is undetermined.

Donors were all healthy Caucasians. Whole-study results and caveats: Alpha sequences out of frame and shared by twins had excess low generation probability.

This CDR3 has 16 residues. CDR1 and CDR2 (germline): SGHTA, FQGNSA. The ends lost 5 bases at V and 4 bases at J; junction bases unmatched: 7. MiXCR, run by TCRdb on the 5' RACE reads, gives a single entry per CDR3 protein. The sample has about 280,000 distinct CDR3 sequences, about 8% seen once; the top ten hold approximately 2.1%. These records were also assigned to another study, of yellow fever vaccine responses in identical twins.

The receptor's source is a woman aged 18-29 years in good health. Sequenced input: memory (CD45RO+) T cells sorted from blood. This chain connects TRBV7-2 to TRBJ2-2; 10 bases align to TRBD2. CDR3 nucleotides: TGTGCCAGCAGCCGTGGAGCGGGAGGGGTCACCGGGGAGCTGTTTTTT. Its translation: CASSRGAGGVTGELFF.